These T cell receptor beta chains were read from a single sample in a study of blood T cell repertoires in COVID-19. Sequenced by immunoSEQ multiplex PCR; TCRdb stores in-frame clones only, minus some. The data show fewer than 300,000 clones, with more than 85% seen just once and over 7.5% held by the top ten. The sample consisted of PBMCs or T cells enriched from blood (not recorded which). Every receptor here comes from a man in his forties who had recovered from COVID-19. Each CDR3 is given with its conserved first and last residue. A D gene is named only where the DNA matches it firmly.

v_gene: TRBV7-2
d_gene: NA
CDR3aa: CASRPYRDVNTGELFF

v_gene: TRBV19
d_gene: NA
CDR3aa: CASSWASRNSYEQYF

v_gene: TRBV27
d_gene: TRBD1
CDR3aa: CASSWGQSNQPQHF

v_gene: TRBV19
d_gene: TRBD1
CDR3aa: CASSRSTGGTNTEAFF

v_gene: TRBV10-3
d_gene: TRBD1
CDR3aa: CAIRPGQGALRPSGSGNEQFF

v_gene: TRBV9
d_gene: TRBD2
CDR3aa: CASSVLAGGNTGELFF

v_gene: TRBV13
d_gene: TRBD1
CDR3aa: CASSSTGFAYEQYF

v_gene: TRBV5-6
d_gene: NA
CDR3aa: CASSLAWGRGMNTEAFF

v_gene: TRBV7-9
d_gene: NA
CDR3aa: CASREDGLNEKLFF

v_gene: TRBV11-2
d_gene: NA
CDR3aa: CASQPNVLLAKNIQYF

v_gene: TRBV4-2
d_gene: TRBD2
CDR3aa: CASSQELAGETDTQYF

v_gene: TRBV19
d_gene: TRBD1
CDR3aa: CASSIETGPISEQYF

v_gene: TRBV7-6
d_gene: NA
CDR3aa: CASSADTNTEAFF

v_gene: TRBV11-2
d_gene: NA
CDR3aa: CASSSLMYQETQYF

v_gene: TRBV5-8
d_gene: NA
CDR3aa: CASSPTYYNEQFF

v_gene: TRBV28
d_gene: TRBD1
CDR3aa: CASSFVTGGFGYTF

v_gene: TRBV7-6
d_gene: TRBD1
CDR3aa: CASSSDRGLIGETQYF

v_gene: TRBV11-2
d_gene: NA
CDR3aa: CASSLRNVDLSDTQYF

v_gene: TRBV2
d_gene: TRBD1
CDR3aa: CASSDCGWGRGCDGYTF

v_gene: TRBV7-8
d_gene: TRBD1
CDR3aa: CASSFTDRGLTDTQYF

v_gene: TRBV4-1
d_gene: TRBD1
CDR3aa: CASSQTGVLGNQPQHF

v_gene: TRBV11-3
d_gene: NA
CDR3aa: CASSLSPTANNSPLHF

v_gene: TRBV5-1
d_gene: TRBD2
CDR3aa: CASSSGLAGGLSYNEQFF

v_gene: TRBV2
d_gene: NA
CDR3aa: CASRRTGASYYGYTF

v_gene: TRBV7-9
d_gene: TRBD1
CDR3aa: CASSTQATGDSYNEQFF

v_gene: TRBV19
d_gene: NA
CDR3aa: CASSPPGTDSYEQYF

v_gene: TRBV7-2
d_gene: NA
CDR3aa: CASSLNPQYQPQHF

v_gene: TRBV7-3
d_gene: NA
CDR3aa: CASSPSINREQFF

v_gene: TRBV4-2
d_gene: NA
CDR3aa: CASSQVQNTEAFF

v_gene: TRBV7-9
d_gene: NA
CDR3aa: CASSIRQDPSYEQYF

v_gene: TRBV7-3
d_gene: TRBD2
CDR3aa: CASSLAGWDNEQFF

v_gene: TRBV5-1
d_gene: TRBD2
CDR3aa: CASSPPGGREQFF

v_gene: TRBV3-1/TRBV3-2
d_gene: TRBD1
CDR3aa: CASRNWGQGSEKLFF

v_gene: TRBV5-1
d_gene: TRBD1
CDR3aa: CASSLVQGALVDGYTF

v_gene: TRBV7-9
d_gene: TRBD2
CDR3aa: CASSPRKRELGDAQYF

v_gene: TRBV4-1
d_gene: NA
CDR3aa: CASSQATGLGYGYTF

v_gene: TRBV9
d_gene: NA
CDR3aa: CASSVDGRIQPQHF

v_gene: TRBV30
d_gene: NA
CDR3aa: CAWTGTSDNQPQHF

v_gene: TRBV6-5
d_gene: TRBD1
CDR3aa: CASRRDRGSNQPQHF